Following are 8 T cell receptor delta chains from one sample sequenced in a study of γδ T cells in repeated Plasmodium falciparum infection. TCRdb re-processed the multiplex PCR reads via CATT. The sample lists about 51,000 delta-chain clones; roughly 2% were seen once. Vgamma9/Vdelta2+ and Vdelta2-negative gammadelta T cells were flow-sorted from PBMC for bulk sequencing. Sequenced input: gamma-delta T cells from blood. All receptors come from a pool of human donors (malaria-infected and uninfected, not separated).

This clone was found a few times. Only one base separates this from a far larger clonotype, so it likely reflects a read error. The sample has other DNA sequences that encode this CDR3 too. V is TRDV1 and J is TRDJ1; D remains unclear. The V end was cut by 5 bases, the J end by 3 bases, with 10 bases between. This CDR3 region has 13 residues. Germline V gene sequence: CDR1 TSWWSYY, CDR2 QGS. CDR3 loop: CALGSPFSDKLIF. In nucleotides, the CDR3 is TGTGCTCTTGGGTCCCCTTTCTCCGATAAACTCATCTTT.

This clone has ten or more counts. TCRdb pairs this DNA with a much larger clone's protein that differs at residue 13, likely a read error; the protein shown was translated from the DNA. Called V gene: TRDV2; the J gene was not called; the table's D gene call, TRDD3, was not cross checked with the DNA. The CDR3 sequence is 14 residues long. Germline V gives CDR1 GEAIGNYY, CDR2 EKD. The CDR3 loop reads CACEPMGELDKLTF. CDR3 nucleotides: TGTGCCTGTGAGCCTATGGGGGAATTAGATAAACTCACCTTT.

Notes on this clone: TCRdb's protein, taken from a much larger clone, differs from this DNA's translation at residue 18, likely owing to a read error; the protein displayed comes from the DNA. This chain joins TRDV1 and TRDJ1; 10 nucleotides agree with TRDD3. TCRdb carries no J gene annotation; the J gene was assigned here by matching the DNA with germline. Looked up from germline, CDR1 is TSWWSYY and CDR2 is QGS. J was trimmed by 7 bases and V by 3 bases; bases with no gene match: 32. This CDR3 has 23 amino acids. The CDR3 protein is CALGDKAPAWGILLLGPRPKLIF. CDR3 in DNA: TGTGCTCTTGGGGACAAAGCCCCGGCATGGGGGATACTCCTCTTAGGACCTCGCCCTAAACTCATCTTT.

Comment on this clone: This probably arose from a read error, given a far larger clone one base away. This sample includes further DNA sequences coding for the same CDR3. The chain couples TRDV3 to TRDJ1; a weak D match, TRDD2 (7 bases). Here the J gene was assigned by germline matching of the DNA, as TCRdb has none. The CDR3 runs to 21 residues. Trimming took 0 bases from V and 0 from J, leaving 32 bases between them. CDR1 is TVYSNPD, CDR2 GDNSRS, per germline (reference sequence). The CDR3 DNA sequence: TGTGCCTTTAGCTCCCCTTTCATTCCTACGAGAGGATACAGCTACACCGATAAACTCATCTTT. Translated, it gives CAFSSPFIPTRGYSYTDKLIF.

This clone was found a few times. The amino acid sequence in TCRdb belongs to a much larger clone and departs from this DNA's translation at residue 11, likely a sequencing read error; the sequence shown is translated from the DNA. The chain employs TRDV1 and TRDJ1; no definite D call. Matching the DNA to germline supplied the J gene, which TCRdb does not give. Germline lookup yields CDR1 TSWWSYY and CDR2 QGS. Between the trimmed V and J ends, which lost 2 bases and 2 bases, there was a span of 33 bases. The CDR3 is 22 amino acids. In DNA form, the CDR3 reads TGTGCTCTTGGGGAAGCCCTGGATTTGTACCGGGCCCCACCACGGGGTACCGATAAACTCATCTTT. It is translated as CALGEALDLYRAPPRGTDKLIF.

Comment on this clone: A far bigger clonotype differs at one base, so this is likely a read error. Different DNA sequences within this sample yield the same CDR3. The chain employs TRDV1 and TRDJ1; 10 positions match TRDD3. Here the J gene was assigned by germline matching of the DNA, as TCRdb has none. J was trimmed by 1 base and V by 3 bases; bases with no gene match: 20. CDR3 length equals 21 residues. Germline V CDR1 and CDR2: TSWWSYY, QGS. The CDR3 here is CALGDHFLILGGYRGTDKLIF. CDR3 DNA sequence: TGTGCTCTTGGGGACCACTTCCTTATCCTTGGGGGATACCGGGGCACCGATAAACTCATCTTT.

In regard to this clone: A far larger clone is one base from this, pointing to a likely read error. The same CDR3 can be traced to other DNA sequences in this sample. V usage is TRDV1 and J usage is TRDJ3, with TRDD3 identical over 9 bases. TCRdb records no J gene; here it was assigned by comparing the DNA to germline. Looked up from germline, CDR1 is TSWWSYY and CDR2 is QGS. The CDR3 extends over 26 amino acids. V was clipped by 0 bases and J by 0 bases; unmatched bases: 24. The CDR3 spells CALGELNPPTLEVWGISSWDTRQMFF. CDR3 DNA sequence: TGTGCTCTTGGGGAACTCAACCCCCCTACGCTGGAAGTCTGGGGGATTAGCTCCTGGGACACCCGACAGATGTTTTTC.

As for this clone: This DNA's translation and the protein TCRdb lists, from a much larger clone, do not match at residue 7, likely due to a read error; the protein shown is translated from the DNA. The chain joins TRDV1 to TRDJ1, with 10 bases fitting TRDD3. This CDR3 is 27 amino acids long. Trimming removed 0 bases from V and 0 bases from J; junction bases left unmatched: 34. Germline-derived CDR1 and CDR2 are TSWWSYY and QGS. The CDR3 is CALGELWYWVPFKYWGILGAYTDKLIF. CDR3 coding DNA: TGTGCTCTTGGGGAACTTTGGTACTGGGTCCCGTTCAAATACTGGGGGATCCTGGGGGCGTACACCGATAAACTCATCTTT.